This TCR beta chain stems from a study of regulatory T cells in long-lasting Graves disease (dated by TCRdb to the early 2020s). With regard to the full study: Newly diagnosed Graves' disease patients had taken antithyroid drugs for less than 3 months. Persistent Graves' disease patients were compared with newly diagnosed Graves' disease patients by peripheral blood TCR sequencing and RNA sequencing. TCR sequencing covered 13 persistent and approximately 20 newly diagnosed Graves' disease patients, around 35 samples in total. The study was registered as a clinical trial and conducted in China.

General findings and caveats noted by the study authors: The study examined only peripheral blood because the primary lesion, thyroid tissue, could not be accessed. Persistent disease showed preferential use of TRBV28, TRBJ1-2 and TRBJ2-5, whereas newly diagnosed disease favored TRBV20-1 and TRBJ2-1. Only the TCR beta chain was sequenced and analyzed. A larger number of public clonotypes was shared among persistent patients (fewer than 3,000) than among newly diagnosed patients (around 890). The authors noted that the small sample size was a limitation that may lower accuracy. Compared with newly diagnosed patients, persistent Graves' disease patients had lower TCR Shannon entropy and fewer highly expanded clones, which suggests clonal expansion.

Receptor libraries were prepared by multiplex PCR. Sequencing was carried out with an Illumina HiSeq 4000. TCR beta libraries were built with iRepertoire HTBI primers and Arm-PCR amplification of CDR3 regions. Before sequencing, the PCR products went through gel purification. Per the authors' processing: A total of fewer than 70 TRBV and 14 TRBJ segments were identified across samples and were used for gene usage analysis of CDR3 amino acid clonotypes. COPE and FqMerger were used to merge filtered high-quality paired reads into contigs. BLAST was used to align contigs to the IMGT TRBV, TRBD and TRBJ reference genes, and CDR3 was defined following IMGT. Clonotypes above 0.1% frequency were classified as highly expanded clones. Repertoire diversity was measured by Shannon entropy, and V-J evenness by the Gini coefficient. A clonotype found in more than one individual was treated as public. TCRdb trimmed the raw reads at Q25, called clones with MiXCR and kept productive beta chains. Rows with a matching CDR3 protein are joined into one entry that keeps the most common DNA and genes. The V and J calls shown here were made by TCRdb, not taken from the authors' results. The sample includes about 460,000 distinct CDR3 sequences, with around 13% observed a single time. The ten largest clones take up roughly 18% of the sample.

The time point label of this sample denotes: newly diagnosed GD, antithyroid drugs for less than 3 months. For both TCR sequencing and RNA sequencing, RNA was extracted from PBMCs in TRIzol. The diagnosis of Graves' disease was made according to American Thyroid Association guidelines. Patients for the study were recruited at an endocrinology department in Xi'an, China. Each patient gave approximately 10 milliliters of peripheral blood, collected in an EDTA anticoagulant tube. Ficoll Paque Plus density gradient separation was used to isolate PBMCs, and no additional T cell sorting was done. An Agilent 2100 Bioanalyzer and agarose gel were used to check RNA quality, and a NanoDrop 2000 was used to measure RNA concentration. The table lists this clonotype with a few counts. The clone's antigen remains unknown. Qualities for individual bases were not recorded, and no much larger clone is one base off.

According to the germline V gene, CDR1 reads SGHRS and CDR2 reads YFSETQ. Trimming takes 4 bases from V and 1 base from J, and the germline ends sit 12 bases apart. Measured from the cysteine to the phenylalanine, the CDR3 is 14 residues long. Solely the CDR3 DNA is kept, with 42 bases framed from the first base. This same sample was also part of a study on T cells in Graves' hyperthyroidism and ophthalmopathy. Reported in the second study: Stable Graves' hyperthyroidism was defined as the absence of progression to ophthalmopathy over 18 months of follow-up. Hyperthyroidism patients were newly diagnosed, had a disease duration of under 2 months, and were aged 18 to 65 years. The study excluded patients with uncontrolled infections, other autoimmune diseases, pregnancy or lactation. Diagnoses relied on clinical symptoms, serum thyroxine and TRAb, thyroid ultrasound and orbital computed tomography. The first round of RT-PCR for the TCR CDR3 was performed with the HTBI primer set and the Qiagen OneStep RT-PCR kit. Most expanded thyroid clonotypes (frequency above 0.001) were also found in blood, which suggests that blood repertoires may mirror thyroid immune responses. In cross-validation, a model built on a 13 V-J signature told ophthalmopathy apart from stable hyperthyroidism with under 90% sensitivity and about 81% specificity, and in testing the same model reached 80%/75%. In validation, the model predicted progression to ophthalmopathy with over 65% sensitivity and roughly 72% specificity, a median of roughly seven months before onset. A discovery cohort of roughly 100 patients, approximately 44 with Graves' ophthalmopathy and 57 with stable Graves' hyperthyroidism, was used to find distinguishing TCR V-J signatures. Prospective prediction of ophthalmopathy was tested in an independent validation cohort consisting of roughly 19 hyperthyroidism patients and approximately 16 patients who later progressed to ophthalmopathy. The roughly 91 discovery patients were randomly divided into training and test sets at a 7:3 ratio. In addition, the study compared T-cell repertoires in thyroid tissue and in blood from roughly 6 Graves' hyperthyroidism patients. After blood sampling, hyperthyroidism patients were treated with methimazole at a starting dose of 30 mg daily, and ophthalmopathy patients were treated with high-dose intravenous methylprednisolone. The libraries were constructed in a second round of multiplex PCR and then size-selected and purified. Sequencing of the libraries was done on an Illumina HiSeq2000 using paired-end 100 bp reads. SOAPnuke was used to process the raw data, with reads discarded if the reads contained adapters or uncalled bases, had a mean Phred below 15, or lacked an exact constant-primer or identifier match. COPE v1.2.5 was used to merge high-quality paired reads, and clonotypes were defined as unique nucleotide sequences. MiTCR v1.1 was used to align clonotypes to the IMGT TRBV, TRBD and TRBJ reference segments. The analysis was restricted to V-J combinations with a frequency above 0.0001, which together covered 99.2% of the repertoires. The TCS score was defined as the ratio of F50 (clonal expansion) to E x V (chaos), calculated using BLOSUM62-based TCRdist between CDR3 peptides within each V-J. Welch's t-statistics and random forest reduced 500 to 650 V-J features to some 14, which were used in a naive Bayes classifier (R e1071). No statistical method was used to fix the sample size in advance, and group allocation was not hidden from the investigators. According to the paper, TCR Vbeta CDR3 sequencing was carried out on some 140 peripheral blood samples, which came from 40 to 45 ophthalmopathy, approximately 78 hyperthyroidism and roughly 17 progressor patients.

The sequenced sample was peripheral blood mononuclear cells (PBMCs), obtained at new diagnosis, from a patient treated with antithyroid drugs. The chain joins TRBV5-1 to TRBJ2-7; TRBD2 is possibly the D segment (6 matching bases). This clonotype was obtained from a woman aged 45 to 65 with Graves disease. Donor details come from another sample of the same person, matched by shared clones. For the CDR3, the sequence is CASSTSGTSYEQYF. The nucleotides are TGCGCCAGCAGCACGTCCGGGACTTCCTACGAGCAGTACTTC.